This T cell receptor beta chain stems from a study of PD-1 blockade in classical Hodgkin lymphoma. CDR3 size: 15 residues. V lost 8 bases to trimming and J lost 1 base, with 16 bases between them. Germline CDR1 is ENHRY and CDR2 is SYGVKD. Documented time point: newly diagnosed, previously untreated cHL patient sample. Magnetic negative selection was used to purify CD4+ T cells from PBMCs that had been thawed. Only in-frame clones appear in the TCRdb table, and some are missing; sequencing was by immunoSEQ multiplex PCR. This repertoire shows more than 15,000 clones, around 86% found once; its top ten account for approximately 1.2%.

The specimen was CD4+ T cells from blood. This clonotype was sampled from a human donor with classical Hodgkin lymphoma. The rearrangement links TRBV10-3 to TRBJ2-3; the D gene is possibly TRBD1 (6 bases). In DNA form, the CDR3 reads TGTGCCATCCAACAGGGTGCCCCAGGCACAGATACGCAGTATTTT. It yields the protein CAIQQGAPGTDTQYF.